This TCR beta chain was observed in a study of cytomegalovirus exposure and HLA in healthy donors (dated by TCRdb to 2016 to 2017). Background on the whole study: In an earlier analysis of about 560 of the donors, 276 Gb of sequence data and 95 million to 130 million unique TCR beta sequences from 150 million to 200 million T cells were reported. Approximately 330 gigabases of sequencing data and tens of millions of unique TCR sequences made up an early release that covered fewer than 650 HLA-typed donors. The genetic ancestry cluster associated with self-reported Caucasian donors included approximately 85% of the roughly 390 genotyped donors. The study was designed to test whether signatures of past pathogen exposure could be identified by cataloging public T cell receptors. Using immunosequencing, the study profiled T cell repertoires from around 670 subjects and related those repertoires to cytomegalovirus serostatus. A separate validation cohort of about 110 different subjects was used in addition to the roughly 670-subject first cohort. The study combined high-throughput TCR immunosequencing, statistical association of individual TCRs with disease status, and machine learning to predict cytomegalovirus infection status. In a later analysis, previously published TCR beta repertoires from several hundred donors were re-analyzed and high-resolution HLA genotyping was added so that TCR occurrence patterns could be studied. In the later analysis, no new phenotypic data were used to find candidate immune exposures; instead, reliance was placed on TCR beta sequences and their occurrence across donors. An earlier analysis of nearly 600 of the donors applied high-throughput TCR beta sequencing to assess whether each TCR beta V gene segment acted as functional or pseudogenic. Donor age, sex, ethnicity and CMV serostatus were compiled together with the repertoire data. In a later genetic analysis, genome-wide SNP genotypes for about three fifths of the roughly 670 donors were used, and that subset was treated as a discovery cohort. All discovery cohort repertoires had been generated using a single sequencing platform. Class I and class II HLA loci were covered by the typing at four-digit resolution. The number of donors typed differed by locus, with 629-630 for A, B, C, DRB1 and DQB1, roughly 520 for DQA1, nearly 610 for DPA1, and over 400 for DPB1. Four or five DR-DQ haplotypes were handled as single units for association and clustering because linkage in the cohort was strong. Among 398 genotyped donors of the cohort, an average of approximately 240,000 unique TCR beta nucleotide sequences were sequenced per donor, roughly 20% of them non-productive.

Library prep was done by the immunoSEQ multiplex PCR assay. For the multiplex PCR, a mixture combining 60 forward primers for TCR Vbeta segments and 13 reverse primers for TCR Jbeta segments was used. A multiplex PCR assay on genomic DNA amplified the CDR3 region of rearranged TCR beta genes. The Illumina HiSeq System was used to sequence the amplified TCR beta libraries as 87-base-pair reads. In the original analysis: Across the 500 to 700 repertoires, a later analysis counted 60 million to 90 million unique TCR beta chains, some 11 million of which were shared by at least two donors. To remove PCR and sequencing errors, raw reads were error-corrected and collapsed into unique sequences using a nearest-neighbor algorithm that merged closely related sequences. Alignment of CDR3 sequences to IMGT reference sequences was used to assign V, D and J gene segments. For a sequence to be retained, a match of at least six nucleotides to both a V gene segment and a J gene segment was required. Rearrangements were classified as productive when the CDR3 lacked stop codons and remained in frame with V and J, and all other rearrangements were classified as non-productive. CDR3 was defined according to IMGT convention as the region running from the second conserved V-encoded cysteine to the conserved J-encoded phenylalanine. The earlier analysis of about 610 of the donors excluded any sequence lacking an unambiguous match to a single V gene segment. An earlier analysis of about 600 of the donors called V segments functional above 56.7% productive rearrangements and segregating when the between-donor standard deviation exceeded 5%. A statistical classification framework was developed to diagnose cytomegalovirus status using the catalog of TCR beta chain sequences. In a later analysis, TCR nucleotide sequences were compared against IMGT/GENE-DB human TR gene sequences so that V and J genes could be assigned. A later analysis assigned CDR3 sequences and most-parsimonious VDJ recombination scenarios with the TCRdist pipeline. In a later analysis, each TCR beta chain was defined by its CDR3 amino acid sequence together with its V-gene family, and reads lacking a unique V-gene family were excluded. As a way to deal with suspected cross-contamination and a sequencing artifact, a later analysis dropped hundreds of nucleotide sequences that were highly shared and had low generation probability. For each public chain, a later analysis derived a clonal expansion index from normalized ranks of inferred template counts within each repertoire. A later analysis computed generation probabilities with a VDJ recombination model fitted to out-of-frame rearrangements, and checked the results against IGoR. In a later analysis, hypergeometric tests were used to score TCR-TCR, TCR-HLA and TCR-CMV co-occurrence, with a repertoire-size bias correction applied to TCR pairs. To estimate false discovery rates, a later analysis permuted the HLA or CMV assignments 20 times. In a later analysis, co-occurring TCRs were grouped with DBSCAN, and TCRdist sequence similarity was added when clustering was performed within HLA-allele-positive subsets. Repertoires with fewer than 30,000 or more than 120,000 public chains were left out of co-occurrence clustering, as were five repertoires with anomalous nucleotide sharing. TCRdb re-hosts the immuneACCESS table, in-frame sequences only. Its copies lack some clones; in the studies checked, an unresolved V gene accounts for under half of them, and the cause for the rest is not known. From that table come the V and J calls and clone size; the DNA was used to work out D and trimming. The sample has some 140,000 clones on record, about 9.1% of them singletons. The leading ten clones occupy 6.5% to 9% of the sample.

The cohort consisted of approximately 670 healthy bone marrow donors. At the time of sampling, every cohort member was nominally healthy, though immune exposures that went unrecorded were likely present. The donor was CMV seropositive and belonged to the group of about 290 seropositive cohort members. A peripheral blood sample was collected from each donor, and TCR beta sequencing was performed on peripheral blood mononuclear cells. The Qiagen DNeasy Blood Extraction Kit was used to extract genomic DNA from the blood cell samples. This clone was seen a handful of times. The clone's antigen remains unknown. No much larger clone exists at a distance of one base, and base qualities are not known. Overall study outcomes, separate from this receptor: In a later analysis, the rate of TCR association differed among HLA loci, with DRB1 alleles having the most associated TCRs and HLA-C alleles having the fewest. A further reported finding was that TCR beta sequences accurately predicted the HLA-A and HLA-B alleles for most subjects in the first cohort. Linkage disequilibrium might explain the correlated functional status among segregating V segments, but an unknown experimental factor could not be ruled out. Several of the top co-occurrence clusters appeared to be linked to parvovirus B19, influenza, CMV and Epstein-Barr virus, according to a later analysis. Broadly in line with IMGT annotations, most TCR beta V segments showed up in productive rearrangements about 87% or about 30% of the time in an earlier analysis of roughly 590 of the donors. A later genetic analysis reported fewer N-insertions in productive TCRs among donors in an Asian-associated ancestry cluster than the roughly 700-donor mean. Across donors, most TCR sequences were observed very rarely, whereas some public TCRs were present in many individuals. When HLA alleles, especially DR and DQ, strongly co-occurred, TCR associations were difficult to assign to individual alleles. The study listed approximately 150 TCR beta chains as associated with cytomegalovirus. Because counts were too low, around 17 rarely observed V segments, including chromosome 9 orphons, were left out of the earlier analysis of 500 to 650 of the donors. Immune exposure information for the cohort was limited to CMV serostatus. In both the original and validation cohorts, the classifier was reported to diagnose cytomegalovirus status with high specificity and sensitivity. This cohort had only TCR beta chains sequenced, and the lack of alpha or paired-chain data limited which features could be detected. At a false discovery rate of 0.05, a later analysis linked roughly 17,000 TCR beta sequences to specific HLA alleles. Presence/absence analyses assumed roughly uniform sequencing depth across donors, an assumption that may not hold. In vitro tests confirmed that a few of the cytomegalovirus-associated TCR beta chains recognize cytomegalovirus antigens. According to a later analysis, most CMV-associated TCR beta chains appeared to be HLA-restricted, and the HLA associations seemed to be driven largely by CMV exposure. In a later analysis, HLA-associated TCR beta chains showed more clonal expansion and lower generation probabilities than non-associated chains that were equally common. The authors suggested that the approach could potentially be extended to other disease states and immunological phenotypes. In a later genetic analysis, a missense DCLRE1C variant was associated with V-gene and J-gene trimming of TCR beta chains, and the association was replicated in an independent cohort. A cluster of highly shared sequence variants was judged likely to be a technical artifact of the sequencing pipeline. Because HLA typing was unavailable for some donors at each locus, only the typed subset was used in association tests.

Input material: PBMCs. The TCR comes from a woman in her forties in good health and CMV-seropositive.

The sequence in DNA is TGCGCCAGCAGCGTCGGGGACGAGCAGTACTTC. This yields the protein CASSVGDEQYF. The V and J genes are TRBV5-1 and TRBJ2-7, with TRBD2 tentatively as D gene (5 bases match). There are 11 amino acids in the CDR3, from cysteine to phenylalanine inclusive. Only the CDR3 DNA is retained, 33 bases long and in frame from the first base. V and J are truncated by 4 bases and 5 bases respectively, leaving an intervening sequence of 7 bases. CDR1 is given as SGHRS and CDR2 as YFSETQ, both from the germline V gene.